This passage covers 18 T cell receptor beta chains from one sample sequenced in a study of a mutant IDH1 vaccine in newly diagnosed glioma (dated by TCRdb to the early 2020s). Library prep was done by the immunoSEQ multiplex PCR assay. TCRdb stores this immuneACCESS table with in-frame sequences only. Part of the clones is absent; in the studies checked, under half of the shortfall reflects unresolved V genes, and no reason is known for the rest. The sample table contains just under 95,000 clones; only one count was recorded for 80% to 90% of them. Of the sample, roughly 6.8% is held by the ten largest clones. Interpreted using the paper, the time point label stands for: baseline, week 1 (first vaccination visit). The sample's treatment or condition, from its label and the paper: pre-vaccination baseline after standard-of-care therapy. This specimen was PBMCs, taken from a glioma patient treated with radiotherapy, temozolomide or both. The receptors originated from a woman between 45 and 65 years old with glioma.

This rearrangement joins TRBV14 to TRBJ1-6; TRBD1 matches at 7 bases. V was pared by 1 base and J by 0 bases, with 9 bases of the junction left unmatched. Germline V gene data show CDR1 as SGHDN and CDR2 as FVKESK. This CDR3 has 19 amino acids. CDR3 nucleotides: TGTGCCAGCAGCCAAGGAAGGACAGGACGGAGCTCCTATAATTCACCCCTCCACTTT. This encodes CASSQGRTGRSSYNSPLHF.

This rearrangement joins TRBV6-1 to TRBJ2-7; tentatively, D is TRBD1 (6 bases). Germline loops: CDR1 MNHNS, CDR2 SASEGT. Trimming stripped 3 bases from V and 2 bases from J, with 11 bases between. The CDR3 spans 14 residues. The chain's CDR3 is CASSDPDSAYEQYF. CDR3 nucleotides: TGTGCCAGCAGTGACCCGGACAGCGCCTACGAGCAGTACTTC.

This clone occurred once. The chain combines TRBV19 with TRBJ2-7, with D unclear. Germline lookup yields CDR1 LNHDA and CDR2 SQIVND (reference sequence). V was pared by 8 bases and J by 0 bases, with 14 bases between. The CDR3 spans 14 residues. CDR3 DNA sequence: TGTGCCAGTGCCTTGGACGGCAACTCCTACGAGCAGTACTTC. Its translation is CASALDGNSYEQYF. The full variable domain, rest sourced from reference TRBV19 and TRBJ2-7, is DGGITQSPKYLFRKEGQNVTLSCEQNLNHDAMYWYRQDPGQGLRLIYYSQIVNDFQKGDIAEGYSVSREKKESFPLTVTSAQKNPTAFYLCASALDGNSYEQYFGPGTRLTVT.

The J gene is TRBJ1-5, the V gene TRBV9; 8 nucleotides agree with TRBD1. V lost 0 bases to trimming and J lost 3 bases; unmatched junction nucleotides: 2. The germline V gene encodes CDR1 SGDLS and CDR2 YYNGEE. This CDR3 spans 15 amino acids. CDR3 DNA sequence: TGTGCCAGCAGCGTAGGGACAGGGCCCAATCAGCCCCAGCATTTT. It is translated as CASSVGTGPNQPQHF.

The chain is built from TRBV30 and TRBJ2-2; weak D call: TRBD1 (6 bases). CDR3 length: 15 residues. V was clipped by 4 bases and J by 6 bases, with 18 bases between them. Germline CDR1 is GTSNPN and CDR2 is SVGIG (reference sequence). The CDR3 bases are TGTGCCTGGAACACCATGGGGGCGGATTCCGGGGAGCTGTTTTTT. It is translated as CAWNTMGADSGELFF. Supplemented by reference TRBV30 and TRBJ2-2, the full variable domain reads SQTIHQWPATLVQPVGSPLSLECTVEGTSNPNLYWYRQAAGRGLQLLFYSVGIGQISSEVPQNLSASRPQDRQFILSSKKLLLSDSGFYLCAWNTMGADSGELFFGEGSRLTVL.

The chain combines TRBV9 with TRBJ2-3; D is possibly TRBD1 or TRBD2 (5 bases each). The germline gives CDR1 SGDLS, CDR2 YYNGEE. The ends were cut back, 0 bases at V and 4 bases at J, with 15 bases in the middle. CDR3 length: 16 amino acids. The CDR3 loop reads CASSVGGNQGADTQYF. The CDR3, as DNA: TGTGCCAGCAGCGTAGGAGGGAATCAAGGGGCAGATACGCAGTATTTT.

The CDR3 DNA follows: TGTGCCAGTAGTATATCAGGGGAAAGCTACGAGCAGTACTTC. It encodes CASSISGESYEQYF. V usage is TRBV19 and J usage is TRBJ2-7, with D tentatively TRBD1 (6 bases). V was clipped by 2 bases and J by 3 bases, with 11 bases between them. This CDR3 region has 14 residues. The germline gives CDR1 LNHDA, CDR2 SQIVND (reference sequence).

This chain joins TRBV19 and TRBJ2-7, with no clear D. There are 13 residues in the CDR3. V dropped 3 bases and J dropped 3 bases, with 9 bases sitting between them. Germline lookup yields CDR1 LNHDA and CDR2 SQIVND (reference sequence). CDR3 bases: TGTGCCAGTAGTATGACGGCAGGCTACGAGCAGTACTTC. Its translation: CASSMTAGYEQYF. The full variable domain, completed using reference TRBV19 and TRBJ2-7, is DGGITQSPKYLFRKEGQNVTLSCEQNLNHDAMYWYRQDPGQGLRLIYYSQIVNDFQKGDIAEGYSVSREKKESFPLTVTSAQKNPTAFYLCASSMTAGYEQYFGPGTRLTVT.

The V and J genes are TRBV27 and TRBJ1-2; TRBD1 agrees at 8 bases. V was clipped by 5 bases and J by 6 bases; unmatched bases: 8. This CDR3 spans 14 amino acids. In germline, CDR1 is MNHEY, CDR2 SMNVEV (reference sequence). CDR3: CASSTRGLVDGYTF. For the CDR3, the DNA is TGTGCCAGCAGTACCAGGGGGCTTGTGGATGGCTACACCTTC.

The chain uses TRBV7-2 and TRBJ2-5; the match to TRBD1 covers 11 bases. Trimming cost V 5 bases and J 5 bases; bases outside gene matches: 7. This CDR3 has 15 residues. Germline-derived CDR1 and CDR2 are SGHTA and FQGNSA. CDR3 residues: CASSHRDRGAETQYF. The CDR3, as DNA: TGTGCCAGCAGCCACCGGGACAGGGGGGCCGAGACCCAGTACTTC.

The V call is TRBV9, the J call TRBJ1-5, with D unresolved. The CDR3 extends over 14 amino acids. V lost 4 bases to trimming and J lost 10 bases, with 18 bases between them. In germline, CDR1 is SGDLS, CDR2 YYNGEE. CDR3 residues: CASSSVGLGQPQHF. The DNA of the CDR3 is TGTGCCAGCAGCTCGGTAGGACTTGGGCAACCCCAGCATTTT.

The gene calls are TRBV18 and TRBJ1-4; no firm D call. Germline V gene lookup returns CDR1 KGHSH and CDR2 LQKENI. The CDR3 runs to 15 residues. The germline V and J ends were trimmed by 2 bases and 4 bases, with 11 bases remaining between them. The CDR3 nucleotides read TGTGCCAGCTCACCAGTTTTCAGAAGTAATGAAAAACTGTTTTTT. The encoded protein is CASSPVFRSNEKLFF.

In its sample, this clone was seen once. J is TRBJ2-7 and V is TRBV7-9; TRBD1 aligns across 9 bases. V shed 5 bases, J shed 3 bases, and the junction held 17 bases outside the gene matches. The CDR3 is made up of 18 amino acids. Germline CDR1 SEHNR, CDR2 FQNEAQ (reference sequence). The CDR3 DNA reads as TGTGCCAGCAGCCCGGGGACAGGGTTAAGGGACCCTGACTACGAGCAGTACTTC. This codes for CASSPGTGLRDPDYEQYF.

This rearrangement joins TRBV28 to TRBJ1-6; 9 nucleotides align to TRBD1. The CDR3 contains 19 residues. The V and J ends lost 2 bases and 0 bases, in that order; junction bases with no gene match: 8. Germline assignment: CDR1 MDHEN and CDR2 SYDVKM. DNA for the CDR3: TGTGCCAGCAGTTTACGGACAGGGGCCCTAACCTCCTATAATTCACCCCTCCACTTT. It encodes CASSLRTGALTSYNSPLHF. Full variable domain (missing parts from reference TRBV28 and TRBJ1-6): DVKVTQSSRYLVKRTGEKVFLECVQDMDHENMFWYRQDPGLGLRLIYFSYDVKMKEKGDIPEGYSVSREKKERFSLILESASTNQTSMYLCASSLRTGALTSYNSPLHFGNGTRLTVT.

The genes are TRBV30 and TRBJ1-1; D is unresolved. The ends were cut back, 3 bases at V and 3 bases at J, with 14 bases in the middle. The germline V gene encodes CDR1 GTSNPN and CDR2 SVGIG (reference sequence). There are 14 residues in the CDR3. CDR3 protein: CAWRVGSWDTEAFF. The CDR3 DNA follows: TGTGCCTGGAGGGTTGGTTCATGGGACACTGAAGCTTTCTTT.

The chain is built from TRBV6-5 and TRBJ1-1, with D tentatively TRBD1 (6 bases). The CDR3 contains 13 residues. The V gene's germline CDR1 is MNHEY and CDR2 SVGAGI. Trimming removed 7 bases at V and 9 bases at J, with 18 bases between. The CDR3 spells CASTNPTGLQAFF. DNA for the CDR3: TGTGCCAGCACTAACCCGACAGGCCTCCAAGCTTTCTTT.

The rearrangement uses TRBV5-1 and TRBJ2-3; 8 bases fit TRBD2. CDR1 and CDR2 (germline): SGHRS, YFSETQ. The trim removed 7 bases at V and 0 bases at J, leaving 10 bases unmatched. The CDR3 length is 16 residues. The CDR3 nucleotides are TGCGCCAGCGGGCCGAGCGGGGGAACTAGCACAGATACGCAGTATTTT. As protein: CASGPSGGTSTDTQYF. The whole variable domain, remainder taken from reference TRBV5-1 and TRBJ2-3, is KAGVTQTPRYLIKTRGQQVTLSCSPISGHRSVSWYQQTPGQGLQFLFEYFSETQRNKGNFPGRFSGRQFSNSRSEMNVSTLELGDSALYLCASGPSGGTSTDTQYFGPGTRLTVL.

V usage is TRBV5-1 and J usage is TRBJ2-6, with D perhaps matching TRBD2 (5 bases). The CDR3 loop spans 15 amino acids. CDR1 SGHRS and CDR2 YFSETQ come from the germline V gene. The V end was cut by 4 bases, the J end by 3 bases, with 11 bases between. The CDR3 nucleotides read TGCGCCAGCAGCGAGAGCGGTGGTGGGGCCAACGTCCTGACTTTC. This translates into CASSESGGGANVLTF.